This T cell receptor (beta chain) derives from a study of regulatory T cells in long-lasting Graves disease (dated by TCRdb to about 2021). Background on the whole study: Antithyroid drugs had been taken for less than 3 months by newly diagnosed Graves' disease patients. The study was registered as a clinical trial and conducted in China. Peripheral blood TCR sequencing and RNA sequencing compared persistent Graves' disease patients with newly diagnosed Graves' disease patients. A total of roughly 35 samples were covered by TCR sequencing, comprising approximately 13 persistent and about 20 newly diagnosed Graves' disease patients.

The paper's findings and limits, for the study overall: Persistent patients shared more public clonotypes among themselves (around 3,000) than newly diagnosed patients did (approximately 870). Compared with newly diagnosed patients, persistent Graves' disease patients had lower TCR Shannon entropy and fewer highly expanded clones, which suggests clonal expansion. Sequencing and analysis were restricted to the TCR beta chain. TRBV28, TRBJ1-2 and TRBJ2-5 were preferentially used in persistent disease, while TRBV20-1 and TRBJ2-1 were favored in newly diagnosed disease. Because the primary lesion, thyroid tissue, could not be accessed, the study looked at peripheral blood alone. As a limitation, the authors acknowledged that the small sample size may reduce accuracy.

The time point label, read with the paper, signifies: newly diagnosed GD, antithyroid drugs for less than 3 months. For both TCR sequencing and RNA sequencing, RNA was extracted from PBMCs using TRIzol. The diagnosis of Graves' disease followed American Thyroid Association guidelines. Recruitment of patients was carried out at an endocrinology department in Xi'an, China. From each patient, approximately 10 milliliters of peripheral blood was collected into an EDTA anticoagulant tube. Ficoll Paque Plus density gradient separation was used to isolate PBMCs, and no further T cell sorting was performed. An Agilent 2100 Bioanalyzer and agarose gel were used to check RNA quality, while a NanoDrop 2000 measured RNA concentration. This clonotype appeared many times. The specificity of this receptor is unknown. It has no much larger one-base neighbor in the sample; base qualities were not kept. Library preparation was by multiplex PCR. Sequenced using an Illumina HiSeq 4000. To build TCR beta libraries, CDR3 regions were amplified by Arm-PCR using iRepertoire HTBI primers. PCR products were gel purified before sequencing. Per the authors' processing: A total of 62 TRBV and some 15 TRBJ segments were identified across samples and were used for gene usage analysis of CDR3 amino acid clonotypes. Filtered high-quality paired reads were merged into contigs using COPE and FqMerger. BLAST was used to align contigs to IMGT TRBV, TRBD and TRBJ reference genes, with CDR3 defined following IMGT. Clonotypes above 0.1% frequency were classified as highly expanded clones. Repertoire diversity was measured by Shannon entropy, and V-J evenness by the Gini coefficient. A clonotype was considered public if more than one individual shared it. The public reads were quality trimmed at Q25 with fastp and then assembled into clones with MiXCR by TCRdb, keeping productive beta chains. CDR3 protein sequences are deduplicated, and each keeps its most common genes and DNA. In this record, the V and J calls reflect TCRdb's handling and not the investigators' own analysis. The sample yields 400,000 to 550,000 distinct CDR3 sequences; about a sixth were counted once. The ten top clones hold around a quarter of the sample.

V is shortened by 4 bases, J by 9 bases, and the region joining them spans 13 bases. Taken from cysteine to phenylalanine, the CDR3 has 13 residues. The CDR3 DNA has 39 bases and is translated from base 1. Per the germline V gene (reference sequence), LGHDT is the CDR1 and YNNKEL is the CDR2. These records were also assigned to another study, of T cells in Graves' hyperthyroidism and ophthalmopathy. The second publication reports: Stable Graves' hyperthyroidism was defined as the absence of progression to ophthalmopathy over 18 months of follow-up. The hyperthyroidism patients were between 18 and 65 years old and newly diagnosed, with a disease duration of less than 2 months. Any patient with an uncontrolled infection, another autoimmune disease, pregnancy or lactation was excluded. Diagnoses relied on clinical symptoms, serum thyroxine and TRAb, thyroid ultrasound and orbital computed tomography. A first-round RT-PCR of the TCR CDR3 used the HTBI primer set with the Qiagen OneStep RT-PCR kit. Blood samples also contained most of the expanded thyroid clonotypes (frequency above 0.001), which suggests that blood repertoires may reflect thyroid immune responses. A 13 V-J signature model separated ophthalmopathy from stable hyperthyroidism, with approximately 87% sensitivity and about 81% specificity in cross-validation and 80%/75% in testing. During validation, the model predicted progression to ophthalmopathy a median of about 6.5 months ahead of onset, with around 70% sensitivity and 72% to 85% specificity. TCR V-J signatures able to tell the groups apart were searched for in a discovery cohort of 90 to 100 patients, of whom around 42 had Graves' ophthalmopathy and under 65 had stable Graves' hyperthyroidism. Whether ophthalmopathy could be predicted prospectively was tested in an independent validation cohort made up of roughly 19 hyperthyroidism patients plus 17 patients who later progressed to ophthalmopathy. The approximately 98 discovery patients were randomly divided into training and test sets at a 7:3 ratio. The study also compared thyroid tissue and blood T-cell repertoires from a handful of Graves' hyperthyroidism patients. After blood sampling, hyperthyroidism patients were treated with methimazole at a starting dose of 30 mg daily, and ophthalmopathy patients were treated with high-dose intravenous methylprednisolone. Libraries were constructed in a second round of multiplex PCR, after which size selection and purification were performed. Paired-end sequencing of the libraries was performed with 100 bp reads on an Illumina HiSeq2000. SOAPnuke was used to process the raw data, throwing out any read that contained adapters or uncalled bases, had a mean Phred below 15, or lacked an exact constant-primer or identifier match. COPE v1.2.5 was used to merge the high-quality paired reads, and each unique nucleotide sequence was defined as a clonotype. MiTCR v1.1 was used to align clonotypes to the IMGT TRBV, TRBD and TRBJ reference segments. Analysis was restricted to V-J combinations with a frequency above 0.0001, which covered 98% to 99.2% of repertoires. The TCS score was defined as the ratio of F50 (clonal expansion) to E x V (chaos), calculated using BLOSUM62-based TCRdist between CDR3 peptides within each V-J. Welch's t-statistics and random forest reduced roughly 530 V-J features to about 12, which were used in a naive Bayes classifier (R e1071). No statistical method was used to fix the sample size in advance, and group allocation was not hidden from the investigators. The paper describes TCR Vbeta CDR3 sequencing of 135 peripheral blood samples, made up of roughly 45 ophthalmopathy patients, around 73 hyperthyroidism patients and roughly 17 progressor patients.

The sample was peripheral blood mononuclear cells (PBMCs), taken at new diagnosis, from a patient treated with antithyroid drugs. The clonotype was recovered from a woman aged 18-35 years with Graves disease. Donor details come from another sample of the same person, matched by shared clones. The chain is made from TRBV3-1 and TRBJ2-1, with the D gene call left open. The CDR3 sequence is CASSPGWSSEQFF. The DNA is TGTGCCAGCAGCCCCGGATGGTCTAGTGAGCAGTTCTTC.